The 6 T cell receptor beta chains below all came from one sample that was sequenced in a study of cytomegalovirus exposure and HLA in healthy donors. The PCR made use of 60 Vbeta and 13 Jbeta primers. Libraries were prepared by immunoSEQ multiplex PCR; TCRdb keeps only in-frame clonotypes and omits some of them. This table holds about 130,000 clones, over 70% found once. The sample consisted of PBMCs. The origin of the receptors is a man aged 35-49 years in good health and CMV-seropositive.

The chain recombines TRBV10-2 with TRBJ1-4; 7 bases fit TRBD1. The length of the CDR3 is 15 residues. Germline-derived CDR1 and CDR2 are WSHSY and SAAADI. With V trimmed by 4 bases and J by 6 bases, 8 bases remained unmatched. The CDR3 sequence is CASSATGVRDEKLFF. In DNA form, the CDR3 reads TGCGCCAGCAGTGCTACAGGGGTTAGGGATGAAAAACTGTTTTTT.

This chain connects TRBV23-1 to TRBJ2-7, with 7 bases that match TRBD1. TRBV23-1 is sorted into the ORF group, with uncertain function. The trim removed 7 bases at V and 5 bases at J, leaving 8 bases unmatched. CDR3 length equals 13 residues. The CDR3 coding sequence is TGCGCCAGCACCCTAACAGGGGCCCACGAGCAGTACTTC. Translating it yields CASTLTGAHEQYF.

A few counts support this clone. This chain connects TRBV19 to TRBJ2-3, with D possibly TRBD2 on 5 matching bases. V lost 4 bases and J lost 0, with 17 bases in between. CDR1 and CDR2 from the germline V gene are LNHDA and SQIVND (reference sequence). The length of the CDR3 is 17 residues. DNA for the CDR3: TGTGCCAGTAGTACTCTAGCACCCGAGCATAGCACAGATACGCAGTATTTT. It translates to CASSTLAPEHSTDTQYF.

V usage is TRBV7-8 and J usage is TRBJ1-5; the D gene is possibly TRBD1 (5 bases). Germline CDR1 and CDR2: SGHVS and FQNEAQ. V was cut by 3 bases and J by 3 bases, with 15 bases left in between. This CDR3 has 16 amino acids. CDR3 nucleotides: TGTGCCAGCAGCTTTGATCGCCAGACAGTCAATCAGCCCCAGCATTTT. This codes for CASSFDRQTVNQPQHF.

This sequence joins TRBV25-1 and TRBJ2-7; the D gene is possibly TRBD1 (5 bases). CDR1 and CDR2 from the germline V gene are MGHDK and SYGVNS. V lost 4 bases to trimming and J lost 3 bases, with 10 bases between them. The CDR3 has 13 residues. CDR3 residues: CASSATAFYEQYF. The CDR3 DNA reads as TGTGCCAGCAGTGCGACAGCGTTCTACGAGCAGTACTTC.

This clone was recorded a few times. The rearrangement joins TRBV27 to TRBJ2-7; 10 bases match TRBD1. This CDR3 has 15 amino acids. Trimming took 1 base from V and 3 from J; bases not matched to a gene: 3. Germline CDR1 reads MNHEY; CDR2 reads SMNVEV (reference sequence). The CDR3 DNA follows: TGTGCCAGCAGTTTATATGGGACAGGGGACTACGAGCAGTACTTC. Translating it yields CASSLYGTGDYEQYF.